This section outlines one T cell receptor (beta chain) sequence together with its context. Its target is unknown. This specimen comes from a study of blood T cells in healthy people across ages. With 6 bases removed from V and 2 bases from J, the gap between germline ends came to 12 bases. Germline-derived CDR1 and CDR2 are KGHSH and LQKENI. CDR3 length equals 14 residues. Primed by a sample-barcoded 5' primer and a J-beta primer mix, a second PCR proceeded for 7 to 11 cycles. TCRdb re-called the 5' RACE reads through MiXCR, storing one row per CDR3 protein. The table shows roughly 700,000 distinct CDR3 sequences, with roughly 49% occurring only once. Study results and caveats: Unknown donor CMV status possibly confounded expanded clonotype changes.

The rearrangement uses TRBV18 and TRBJ2-3; no reliable D call. The clonotype originates from a woman aged 60-70 years in good health. The source material was blood. CDR3 in amino acids: CASSATHVTDTQYF. The CDR3 nucleotides are TGTGCCAGCTCGGCGACACACGTCACAGATACGCAGTATTTT.